This T cell receptor (beta chain) was identified during a study of Tregs in tolerant kidney transplant recipients. Whole-study results and caveats: Findings come from small patient numbers and require larger validation.

A note on this clone: The antigen is unknown.

Looked up from germline, CDR1 is GTSNPN and CDR2 is SVGIG (reference sequence). This CDR3 spans 15 amino acids. V shed 2 bases and J shed 1 base, with 14 bases lying between them. Assay used: immunoSEQ multiplex PCR; TCRdb lists only in-frame clones, some missing. In the table there are hundreds of thousands of clones, more than 65% of which are singletons. The sequencing input was CD4+ T cells from blood. The TCR comes from a human donor in good health. This chain links TRBV30 with TRBJ1-1; no reliable D call. Written as DNA, the CDR3 is TGTGCCTGGAGTTTACCCGACCGATGGAACACTGAAGCTTTCTTT. Protein: CAWSLPDRWNTEAFF.